The rows below give T cell receptor beta chains drawn from one sample of a study of beta chain features in type 1 diabetes. The data were produced by immunoSEQ multiplex PCR, yet TCRdb's version contains in-frame clones alone and is incomplete. The data contain a few hundred thousand clones, roughly 9.8% of them singletons. Sequencing input: central memory CD4+ T cells from blood. Receptors were obtained from a man aged 25-40 years with type 1 diabetes. Both conserved end residues are part of each CDR3.

TRBV2 | CASSRTLDSIEKLFF
TRBV28 | CASSQVGPPQHF
TRBV18 | CASSPGLARDTQYF
TRBV28 | CASPPYGDRISYNEQFF
TRBV5-4 | CASSLTVNTEAFF
TRBV9 | CASSSSAGHTDTQYF
TRBV5-4 | CASSLRGTGGTEAFF
TRBV6-1 | CASSVLGSGNTEAFF
TRBV18 | CASSPQGFNQPQHF
TRBV28 | CASSFQGRGTEAFF
TRBV11-1 | CASSRQGGSYEQYF
TRBV19 | CASTPQRLAGNEQFF
TRBV6-5 | CASTKGQSHNEQFF
TRBV5-1 | CASSLDQLDTQYF
TRBV7-2 | CASSQTIGTVQETQYF
TRBV5-6 | CASSSLFVGLTDTQYF
TRBV11-2 | CASSYGTGGGYEQYF
TRBV21-1 | CASSTFPVQLSQLFLTRNTEAFF
TRBV28 | CASRVGGFVYNEQFF
TRBV27 | CASSRRSDGTPEAYEQYF
TRBV15 | CATSRDLEGSYGYTF
TRBV27 | CASRDRGDEKLFF
TRBV4-3 | CASSQGLQIYNSPLHF
TRBV4-3 | CASSQLAGGSYEQYF
TRBV19 | CASSIVVAGVGNEQFF
TRBV19 | CAAVGQGFYEQYF
TRBV7-6 | CASSLGDRNYGYTF
TRBV5-6 | CASILPVLFF
TRBV29-1 | CSVVGRAWETQYF
TRBV29-1 | CSVRPRTGNTGELFF
TRBV28 | CASSPGGSAYEQYF
TRBV28 | CASSQPSFGAEAFF
TRBV18 | CATPVGTTGNTIYF
TRBV9 | CASSVILVGTQYF
TRBV5-4 | CASSPGGSLTGELFF
TRBV7-8 | CASSLQASTSVSNVLTF
TRBV19 | CASLRRSNTGELFF
TRBV9 | CASSVALRAGVYSGANVLTF
TRBV7-3 | CASSLLDNTGELFF
TRBV2 | CASSPEMGQGKAFF
TRBV7-3 | CASSRLSRDNYGYTF
TRBV11-2 | CASSPEGYEQYF
TRBV5-1 | CASSLDGTGMDYEQYF
TRBV14 | CASSQEYGVGQFF
TRBV6-4 | CASSRTGGPTLEAFF
TRBV4-3 | CASSQDEMEGRGTEAFF
TRBV9 | CASSDSPYITDTQYF
TRBV11-2 | CASSSFGVSETQYF
TRBV7-2 | CASSSGQGMRTQYF
TRBV10-3 | CAIGTVMAYGYTF
TRBV10-3 | CAISPRGRIGELFF
TRBV28 | CASSLAGDADTQYF
TRBV4-3 | CASSRSGTEFYGYTF